Listed below are T cell receptor beta chains from one sample, sequenced in a study of T cell changes during pregnancy in multiple sclerosis. Clones were sequenced by immunoSEQ multiplex PCR, and TCRdb holds only the in-frame ones, with some missing. The data show roughly 48,000 clones, approximately 95% seen once. This material consisted of CD4+ T cells from peripheral blood mononuclear cells, taken in the first trimester of pregnancy. Receptors originate from a female donor with multiple sclerosis, enrolled in a pregnancy study. Each CDR3 is given with its conserved first and last residue. The D gene is left open where the match is weak. Only some rows state a clone size, as once, few, many or a class for expanded clones.

d_gene	v_gene	j_gene	abundance	CDR3nt	CDR3aa
-	TRBV13	TRBJ2-1	-	TGTGCCAGCAGCTTAGGGGGCCACTCCTACAATGAGCAGTTCTTC	CASSLGGHSYNEQFF
-	TRBV9	TRBJ1-2	-	TGTGCCAGCAGCCCTCAAGCGGGGGAGTATGGCTACACCTTC	CASSPQAGEYGYTF
TRBD2	TRBV7-3	TRBJ2-2	once	TGTGCCAGCAGCTCGTCCTCGACTAGCGGGGCTAGCACCGGGGAGCTGTTTTTT	CASSSSSTSGASTGELFF
TRBD1	TRBV19	TRBJ1-5	-	TGTGCCAGTAGTATTCGACAGGGGAATCAGCCCCAGCATTTT	CASSIRQGNQPQHF
-	TRBV6-1	TRBJ1-2	-	TGTGCCAGCAGCGCACTCTCCTATGGCTACACCTTC	CASSALSYGYTF
TRBD1	TRBV7-9	TRBJ2-2	-	TGTGCCAGCAGCTTCGGGACAGTGAACACCGGGGAGCTGTTTTTT	CASSFGTVNTGELFF
-	TRBV18	TRBJ1-1	once	TGTGCCAGCTCGCCGATTCGCGCGGACACTGAAGCTTTCTTT	CASSPIRADTEAFF
-	TRBV4-1	TRBJ1-3	-	TGCGCCAGCAGCCAAGTTGACCCGATGGGGGGAGGAAACACCATATATTTT	CASSQVDPMGGGNTIYF
TRBD2	TRBV15	TRBJ2-3	-	TGTGCCACCAGCAGAGGCCAGCAGCGGGGGGGGTCAGATACGCAGTATTTT	CATSRGQQRGGSDTQYF
TRBD1	TRBV7-8	TRBJ1-2	-	TGTGCCAGCAGCTTAGGAGACAGGGGGAATTATGGCTACACCTTC	CASSLGDRGNYGYTF
-	TRBV5-5	TRBJ2-3	-	TGTGCCAGCAGCGTGGCCGGGACAGATACGCAGTATTTT	CASSVAGTDTQYF
TRBD2	TRBV6-6	TRBJ2-2	-	TGTGCCAGCAGTTACTCACAGCGGGGGCACACCGGGGAGCTGTTTTTT	CASSYSQRGHTGELFF
TRBD1	TRBV5-1	TRBJ1-1	-	TGCGCCAGCATGCCCTTCAGGGGGGACACTGAAGCTTTCTTT	CASMPFRGDTEAFF
-	TRBV5-6	TRBJ2-1	once	TGTGCCAGCGGGCTGGGGAGCTCCTACAATGAGCAGTTCTTC	CASGLGSSYNEQFF
TRBD2	TRBV4-1	TRBJ2-1	-	TGCGCCAGCAGCCAAGAAGAGCGGGGGTTCGGTGAGCAGTTCTTC	CASSQEERGFGEQFF
TRBD1	TRBV27	TRBJ1-2	-	TGTGCCAGCAGTTTGACAGGGTACTCAGGCTACACCTTC	CASSLTGYSGYTF
-	TRBV5-1	TRBJ1-1	-	TGCGCCAGCAGCTCCGCAGGGGCCGCGAACACTGAAGCTTTCTTT	CASSSAGAANTEAFF
TRBD2	TRBV29-1	TRBJ2-3	-	TGCAGCGTTGGTTTCGGCGGGGGGGCGGGCGGTCGGGCAGATACGCAGTATTTT	CSVGFGGGAGGRADTQYF
-	TRBV14	TRBJ1-6	-	TGTGCCAGCAGCCCCATGAGTGTTACAGATAATTCACCCCTCCACTTT	CASSPMSVTDNSPLHF
-	TRBV6-6	TRBJ1-5	-	TGTGCCAGCAGCCAGCCCGCACAGGGAAATCAGCCCCAGCATTTT	CASSQPAQGNQPQHF
-	TRBV6-1	TRBJ2-5	-	TGTGCCAGCAATAAAGGACAAATCGGAGAGACCCAGTACTTC	CASNKGQIGETQYF
-	TRBV29-1	TRBJ2-7	-	TGCAGCGTTGAAGAAACAGGTGGCTACGAGCAGTACTTC	CSVEETGGYEQYF
-	TRBV14	TRBJ2-7	-	TGTGCCAGCAGCCGAGGCTACGAGCAGTACTTC	CASSRGYEQYF
TRBD2	TRBV4-1	TRBJ2-7	-	TGCGCCAGCAGCTATGGGGCTAGCGGGGCCTACGAGCAGTACTTC	CASSYGASGAYEQYF
-	TRBV28	TRBJ1-2	-	TGTGCCACCCACGGGGGAGGCGGTGGCTACACCTTC	CATHGGGGGYTF
-	TRBV21-1	TRBJ2-5	once	TGTGCCAGCAGCAAAAATGGGGCGCTCCAAGAGACCCAGTACTTC	CASSKNGALQETQYF
-	TRBV5-4	TRBJ2-3	-	TGTGCCAGCAGCTTGCGGTACTCAGATACGCAGTATTTT	CASSLRYSDTQYF
TRBD2	TRBV9	TRBJ2-1	-	TGTGCCAGCAGCGTAGTGGCGGGGGGGCATAAAGGTGAGCAGTTCTTC	CASSVVAGGHKGEQFF
-	TRBV19	TRBJ1-1	-	TGTGCCAGTAAGAAGGGGCCCGCAGGGGTAGGCGCTGAAGCTTTCTTT	CASKKGPAGVGAEAFF
TRBD1	TRBV19	TRBJ1-1	-	TGTGCCAGTAGTATACCAGGGGACAGGGGGAATGAAGCTTTCTTT	CASSIPGDRGNEAFF
-	TRBV7-2	TRBJ1-5	-	TGTGCCAGCAGCTCCGTCTATCAGAGTACAGCCCAGCATTTT	CASSSVYQSTAQHF
-	TRBV7-9	TRBJ1-1	-	TGTGCCAGCAGCTTAGCCCAGGGCGGCGAATTGAACACTGAAGCTTTCTTT	CASSLAQGGELNTEAFF
TRBD2	TRBV5-1	TRBJ2-1	-	TGCGCCAGCAGCCCCCGGACTAGCGGGGGTGTATACAATGAGCAGTTCTTC	CASSPRTSGGVYNEQFF
TRBD1	TRBV30	TRBJ1-1	-	TGTGCCTGGAGAAGGGGGCTTAACACTGAAGCTTTCTTT	CAWRRGLNTEAFF
TRBD2	TRBV7-9	TRBJ2-5	-	TGTGCCAGCAGCGAGGGACTAGCGGGGAGCCAAGAGACCCAGTACTTC	CASSEGLAGSQETQYF
-	TRBV6-5	TRBJ2-1	-	TGTGCCAGCAGGCGCACAGGGTTGTCCTACAATGAGCAGTTCTTC	CASRRTGLSYNEQFF
TRBD2	TRBV6-5	TRBJ2-7	-	TGTGCCAGCAGCCCCGGACTAGCGGGGGGCGAGCAGTACTTC	CASSPGLAGGEQYF
-	TRBV28	TRBJ2-1	-	TGTGCCAGCAGTGAAATAACTAAAGGGGGTTACAATGAGCAGTTCTTC	CASSEITKGGYNEQFF
TRBD1	TRBV5-8	TRBJ1-2	-	TGTGCCAGCAGCTCGGCGACAGGGACTAACTATGGCTACACCTTC	CASSSATGTNYGYTF
-	TRBV2	TRBJ1-5	-	TGTGCCAGCAGTGGGACAGTGGTTTCGAGCAATCAGTCCCAGCATTTT	CASSGTVVSSNQSQHF
-	TRBV4-1	TRBJ2-5	-	TGCGCCAGCAGCTCCTTCGCGCGGGGCATCGGAGAGACCCAGTACTTC	CASSSFARGIGETQYF
-	TRBV15	TRBJ1-4	-	TGTGCCACCAGCAGAGATTTTGGCAGTAACGAAAAACTGTTTTTT	CATSRDFGSNEKLFF
TRBD1	TRBV19	TRBJ1-3	-	TGTGCCAGTAGTCCCGGGACAGGAAACTCTGGAAACACCATATATTTT	CASSPGTGNSGNTIYF
-	TRBV5-8	TRBJ2-5	-	TGTGCCAGCAGCCCCCAACGGGGGGCTGCGACCCAGTACTTC	CASSPQRGAATQYF
-	TRBV7-9	TRBJ1-2	once	TGTGCCAGCAGCTTAGCCCCGACAAGGGGGTATGGCTACACCTTC	CASSLAPTRGYGYTF
TRBD1	TRBV5-1	TRBJ2-4	-	TGCGCCAGCAGCTCAGGACAGGTTGGCATTCAGTACTTC	CASSSGQVGIQYF
TRBD1	TRBV19	TRBJ1-4	-	TGTGCCAGTAGTATAGGCCCCCGACAGGGTCTTGCAACTAATGAAAAACTGTTTTTT	CASSIGPRQGLATNEKLFF
-	TRBV2	TRBJ2-3	-	TGTGCCAGCAGACCCCCCGCAGCAGGGGGGCTTAGCACAGATACGCAGTATTTT	CASRPPAAGGLSTDTQYF
TRBD2	TRBV9	TRBJ2-2	-	TGTGCCAGCAGCGTAAGCGGGGGGCCTACCGGGGAGCTGTTTTTT	CASSVSGGPTGELFF
-	TRBV7-6	TRBJ1-1	-	TGTGCCAGCAGCCCGGGGCGGGGCACTGAAGCTTTCTTT	CASSPGRGTEAFF